Listed here are 29 T cell receptor beta chains from one sample, sequenced in a study of cytomegalovirus exposure and HLA in healthy donors. PCR used 60 Vbeta primers and 13 Jbeta primers. This table comes from immunoSEQ multiplex PCR, and its TCRdb copy is limited to in-frame clones, with some not included. The sample yields fewer than 150,000 clones, 65% to 70% seen once. The sequenced sample was PBMCs. These receptors all come from a human donor in good health.

This clone was seen once. The chain couples TRBV28 to TRBJ2-7, with TRBD2 matching over 10 bases. This CDR3 contains 20 residues. In germline, CDR1 is MDHEN, CDR2 SYDVKM. Trimming cost V 1 base and J 0 bases; bases outside gene matches: 15. This CDR3 is CASSLFGNLISGRFSYEQYF. The DNA for the CDR3 is TGTGCCAGCAGTTTATTTGGGAACCTTATTAGCGGGAGGTTCTCCTACGAGCAGTACTTC.

This clone was recorded a few times. The rearrangement links TRBV6-5 to TRBJ2-7; 9 bases map to TRBD1. Per the germline V gene, CDR1 is MNHEY and CDR2 is SVGAGI. Trimming at V came to 5 bases and at J to 6 bases, leaving 2 bases not matched to a gene. The CDR3 contains 12 residues. For the CDR3, the DNA is TGTGCCAGCAGTCGGGGACAGGGCGAGCAGTACTTC. Protein sequence: CASSRGQGEQYF.

CDR3 DNA: TGTGCCAGTAGTAGCGGGAGAGGCTACGAGCAGTACTTC. Residues: CASSSGRGYEQYF. The chain is built from TRBV19 and TRBJ2-7; 7 bases are shared with TRBD2. Germline trimming cut 4 bases from V and 3 bases from J; bases unmatched to any gene: 3. Germline values: CDR1 LNHDA, CDR2 SQIVND (reference sequence). This CDR3 is built from 13 residues.

This clone was seen a single time. The chain combines TRBV6-1 with TRBJ2-2; perhaps TRBD1 as D (5 bases). Looked up from germline, CDR1 is MNHNS and CDR2 is SASEGT. V shed 4 bases and J shed 1 base, with 13 bases lying between them. The CDR3 extends over 16 amino acids. In nucleotides, the CDR3 is TGTGCCAGCAGTGCCCCGTTGACAGAGAACACCGGGGAGCTGTTTTTT. It yields the protein CASSAPLTENTGELFF.

The chain is built from TRBV4-1 and TRBJ2-5; TRBD1 might be the D (6 bases). The CDR3 loop spans 14 amino acids. The ends were cut back, 5 bases at V and 2 bases at J, with 12 bases in the middle. Germline V gene data show CDR1 as MGHRA and CDR2 as YSYEKL. In nucleotides, the CDR3 is TGCGCCAGCAGCGTGGGGGCTCCTCAAGAGACCCAGTACTTC. Amino acids: CASSVGAPQETQYF.

This clone was recorded a few times. V and J are TRBV6-1 and TRBJ2-7; a possible D gene is TRBD1 (5 bases). Germline CDR1 and CDR2: MNHNS and SASEGT. This CDR3 is built from 14 residues. Trimming cost V 10 bases and J 6 bases, with 22 bases left between them. DNA of the CDR3: TGTGCCACCAACTACCTCAGGGCCCCTAGCGAGCAGTACTTC. It encodes CATNYLRAPSEQYF.

The rearrangement joins TRBV7-2 to TRBJ2-3; TRBD2 matches 7 bases. The CDR3 is 17 residues long. After removal of 1 base from V and 1 base from J, the junction contained 8 bases not matched to a gene. Germline loops: CDR1 SGHTA, CDR2 FQGNSA. Here the CDR3 reads CASSLVASGTGTDTQYF. For the CDR3, the DNA is TGTGCCAGCAGCTTAGTTGCTAGCGGTACCGGCACAGATACGCAGTATTTT. Drawing the rest from reference TRBV7-2 and TRBJ2-3, the complete variable domain is GAGVSQSPSNKVTEKGKDVELRCDPISGHTALYWYRQSLGQGLEFLIYFQGNSAPDKSGLPSDRFSAERTGGSVSTLTIQRTQQEDSAVYLCASSLVASGTGTDTQYFGPGTRLTVL.

This clone has more than one count but fewer than ten. The chain carries TRBV28 and TRBJ1-1; TRBD1 is a possible D gene (5 bases). The length of the CDR3 is 14 residues. V was cut by 3 bases and J by 6 bases, with 14 bases left in between. Germline CDR1 is MDHEN and CDR2 is SYDVKM. In nucleotides, the CDR3 is TGTGCCAGCAGTTTGGGGCACCAAGGGGCTGAAGCTTTCTTT. Protein: CASSLGHQGAEAFF.

This clone showed up just a few times. The chain combines TRBV18 with TRBJ1-5, with 7 nucleotides matching TRBD1. The length of the CDR3 is 18 residues. The ends lost 6 bases at V and 2 bases at J; junction bases unmatched: 16. Germline V CDR1 and CDR2: KGHSH, LQKENI. The CDR3 sequence is CASSPTSQGPWGNQPQHF. The CDR3 bases are TGTGCCAGCTCCCCCACCTCACAGGGGCCATGGGGCAATCAGCCCCAGCATTTT.

V is TRBV5-6 and J is TRBJ1-1; 7 nucleotides match TRBD1. Unmatched junction bases numbered 8, after V lost 2 bases and J lost 4 bases. The CDR3 has 15 residues. The V gene's germline CDR1 is SGHDT and CDR2 YYEEEE. The CDR3, as DNA: TGTGCCAGCAGCTTTACACCAGGGGGAAGCACTGAAGCTTTCTTT. This sequence encodes CASSFTPGGSTEAFF.

The J gene is TRBJ2-7, the V gene TRBV4-2; D not resolved. Between the trimmed V and J ends, which lost 4 bases and 3 bases, there was a span of 10 bases. Germline values: CDR1 LGHNA, CDR2 YNFKEQ. The CDR3 length is 13 residues. CDR3 loop: CASSPSANYEQYF. The CDR3 bases are TGTGCCAGCAGCCCCAGCGCAAACTACGAGCAGTACTTC.

CDR3 loop: CASSLDGAFLVRQGDEKLFF. In DNA, the CDR3 is TGCGCCAGCAGCTTGGATGGGGCCTTTTTAGTTCGGCAAGGGGATGAAAAACTGTTTTTT. V usage is TRBV5-1 and J usage is TRBJ1-4; weak D call: TRBD1 (5 bases). The V end lost 0 bases, the J end lost 6 bases, and 27 bases lay between the germline ends. Germline-derived CDR1 and CDR2 are SGHRS and YFSETQ. This CDR3 spans 20 amino acids.

This clone was detected only a few times. This chain uses TRBV5-1 with TRBJ2-2; no clear D. Deletions cut 4 bases from V and 5 bases from J, with 6 bases between. The CDR3 is 12 amino acids. Per germline, CDR1 SGHRS and CDR2 YFSETQ. DNA of the CDR3: TGCGCCAGCAGCCCTACTACCGGGGAGCTGTTTTTT. It translates to CASSPTTGELFF.

V usage is TRBV5-4 and J usage is TRBJ2-5, with D tentatively TRBD2 (6 bases). Trimming took off 1 base at V and 5 bases at J, with 12 bases between the two ends. The CDR3 contains 14 residues. CDR1 SGHNT and CDR2 YYREEE come from the germline V gene (reference sequence). The CDR3 loop reads CASSLSPGRETQYF. CDR3 DNA: TGTGCCAGCAGCTTGAGCCCGGGGAGGGAGACCCAGTACTTC.

This clone was seen more than once but under ten times. The chain has TRBV19 and TRBJ2-1, with D unclear. The CDR3 loop spans 13 amino acids. CDR1 is LNHDA, CDR2 SQIVND, per germline (reference sequence). V gave up 3 bases and J gave up 7 bases, with 10 bases separating them. In DNA form, the CDR3 reads TGTGCCAGTAGTATTCCCTTCGAGAATGAGCAGTTCTTC. This gives the protein CASSIPFENEQFF.

The chain joins TRBV11-2 to TRBJ1-2, with D perhaps TRBD1 (6 bases). The germline V and J ends were trimmed by 2 bases and 6 bases, with 13 bases remaining between them. CDR3 length: 14 residues. Per germline, CDR1 SGHAT and CDR2 FQNNGV. The CDR3 region is CASSLYRGADGYTF. Here the CDR3 DNA reads TGTGCCAGCAGCTTATATCGGGGGGCGGATGGCTACACCTTC.

The chain is built from TRBV6-5 and TRBJ1-2; D is possibly TRBD1 (6 bases). The CDR3 contains 16 residues. Germline CDR1 is MNHEY and CDR2 is SVGAGI. The germline V and J ends were trimmed by 4 bases and 4 bases, with 19 bases remaining between them. The CDR3 DNA reads as TGTGCCAGCAGTTTCCCGAGGGGGGGGGCCGGCTATGGCTACACCTTC. Residues: CASSFPRGGAGYGYTF.

The chain links TRBV7-2 to TRBJ1-2; TRBD1 aligns across 7 bases. Germline V gene lookup returns CDR1 SGHTA and CDR2 FQGNSA. This CDR3 comprises 13 residues. The V segment lost 4 bases and the J segment 8 bases; nucleotides outside the gene matches: 7. DNA for the CDR3: TGTGCCAGCAGCTCGGACAGGACCTCGGGCTACACCTTC. Its translation: CASSSDRTSGYTF.

This clone was picked up one time. A read error is likely, as this CDR3 ends without the conserved phenylalanine or tryptophan. The genes are TRBV2 and TRBJ2-7, with 12 bases identical to TRBD2. In germline, CDR1 is SNHLY, CDR2 FYNNEI. The CDR3 contains 14 residues. With V trimmed by 8 bases and J by 8 bases, 10 bases remained unmatched. The CDR3 DNA is TGTGCCAGCTCGTTTAGACTAGCGGGAGACAAGCAGTACCTC. The encoded protein is CASSFRLAGDKQYL.

This chain connects TRBV5-4 to TRBJ2-5; D is ambiguous. Per germline, CDR1 SGHNT and CDR2 YYREEE (reference sequence). Deletions cut 2 bases from V and 1 base from J, with 6 bases between. The CDR3 sequence is 13 residues long. Written as DNA, the CDR3 is TGTGCCAGCAGCTTCCTGTTCCAAGAGACCCAGTACTTC. Amino acids: CASSFLFQETQYF.

The gene calls are TRBV5-1 and TRBJ2-5; D possibly corresponds to TRBD1 (6 bases). Per germline, CDR1 SGHRS and CDR2 YFSETQ. V was trimmed by 6 bases and J by 0 bases, leaving 12 bases between them. The CDR3 runs 14 residues. The CDR3 region has the DNA TGCGCCAGCAACCAGGGGAAGTACCAAGAGACCCAGTACTTC. It encodes CASNQGKYQETQYF.

In DNA, the CDR3 is TGCGCCAGCAGCCCCGGGACAGGGAGAACCGAGCAGTACTTC. Translating gives CASSPGTGRTEQYF. V and J are TRBV5-1 and TRBJ2-7; 9 positions match TRBD1. Germline-derived CDR1 and CDR2 are SGHRS and YFSETQ. The CDR3 is 14 residues long. Trimming removed 4 bases from V and 6 bases from J; junction bases left unmatched: 8.

This chain connects TRBV28 to TRBJ2-7; unclear D gene. The germline CDR1 and CDR2 sequences are MDHEN and SYDVKM. The CDR3 runs to 15 residues. V shed 10 bases and J shed 0 bases, with 19 bases lying between them. The DNA for the CDR3 is TGTGCCACCCTAACCCTCCCCCCAAACTCCTACGAGCAGTACTTC. Encoded protein: CATLTLPPNSYEQYF.

The chain recombines TRBV7-3 with TRBJ2-5; perhaps TRBD1 as D (6 bases). There are 13 residues in the CDR3. The V and J ends lost 6 bases and 4 bases respectively, with 12 bases between them. In germline, CDR1 is SGHTA, CDR2 FQGTGA. CDR3 in amino acids: CASSTQGGETQYF. CDR3 bases: TGTGCCAGCAGTACACAGGGTGGAGAGACCCAGTACTTC.

J is TRBJ2-1 and V is TRBV7-3; possible D gene TRBD2, 5 bases. This CDR3 spans 15 amino acids. V was trimmed by 3 bases and J by 4 bases, leaving 13 bases between them. CDR1 and CDR2 (germline): SGHTA, FQGTGA. CDR3: CASSFGGGLYNEQFF. Written as DNA, the CDR3 is TGTGCCAGCAGCTTCGGCGGAGGCCTGTACAATGAGCAGTTCTTC.

The V gene is TRBV29-1, the J gene TRBJ2-7; TRBD2 agrees at 7 bases. Germline V gives CDR1 SQVTM, CDR2 ANQGSEA. This CDR3 spans 13 amino acids. V trimming: 7 bases; J trimming: 4 bases; junction bases outside the gene matches: 10. The CDR3 nucleotides are TGCAGCGGTTTAAGCGGGGAAACATACGAGCAGTACTTC. As protein: CSGLSGETYEQYF.

This clone was seen only a few times. CDR3 in DNA: TGTGCCAGCAGTTATGAGGGGGGGGGCAATGAAAAACTGTTTTTT. This translates into CASSYEGGGNEKLFF. The rearrangement joins TRBV2 to TRBJ1-4; D possibly corresponds to TRBD1 (6 bases). Trimming pared 5 bases from V and 5 bases from J, leaving 15 bases between. The CDR3 has 15 residues. Germline V gene data show CDR1 as SNHLY and CDR2 as FYNNEI.

The V and J genes are TRBV29-1 and TRBJ2-3; 7 nucleotides match TRBD1. The V segment lost 0 bases and the J segment 4 bases; nucleotides outside the gene matches: 16. Germline V lookup: CDR1 SQVTM, CDR2 ANQGSEA. The CDR3 consists of 18 residues. CDR3 coding DNA: TGCAGCGTTGAAGATCCCTTAGGCAACAGGGGAGCCGCAGATACGCAGTATTTT. Amino acid sequence: CSVEDPLGNRGAADTQYF.

As DNA, the CDR3 is TGTGCCAGCAGTCCCAGTCGGGTAAACCTGGATGGCTACACCTTC. Translating gives CASSPSRVNLDGYTF. The chain recombines TRBV27 with TRBJ1-2; the D is unclear. Germline CDR1 is MNHEY and CDR2 is SMNVEV (reference sequence). Between the trimmed V and J ends, which lost 5 bases and 6 bases, there was a span of 19 bases. This CDR3 region has 15 residues.